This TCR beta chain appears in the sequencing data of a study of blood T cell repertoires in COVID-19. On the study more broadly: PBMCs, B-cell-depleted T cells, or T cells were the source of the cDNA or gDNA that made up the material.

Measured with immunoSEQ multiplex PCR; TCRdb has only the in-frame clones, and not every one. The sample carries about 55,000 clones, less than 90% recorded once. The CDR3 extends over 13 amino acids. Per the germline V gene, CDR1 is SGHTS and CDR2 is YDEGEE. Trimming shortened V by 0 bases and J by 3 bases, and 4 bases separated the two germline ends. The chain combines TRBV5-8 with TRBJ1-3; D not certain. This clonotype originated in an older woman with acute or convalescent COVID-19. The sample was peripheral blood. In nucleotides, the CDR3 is TGTGCCAGCAGCTTGGCAGGTGGAAACACCATATATTTT. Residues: CASSLAGGNTIYF. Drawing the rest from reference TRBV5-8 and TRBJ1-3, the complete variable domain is EAGVTQSPTHLIKTRGQQATLRCSPISGHTSVYWYQQALGLGLQFLLWYDEGEERNRGNFPPRFSGRQFPNYSSELNVNALELEDSALYLCASSLAGGNTIYFGEGSWLTVV.